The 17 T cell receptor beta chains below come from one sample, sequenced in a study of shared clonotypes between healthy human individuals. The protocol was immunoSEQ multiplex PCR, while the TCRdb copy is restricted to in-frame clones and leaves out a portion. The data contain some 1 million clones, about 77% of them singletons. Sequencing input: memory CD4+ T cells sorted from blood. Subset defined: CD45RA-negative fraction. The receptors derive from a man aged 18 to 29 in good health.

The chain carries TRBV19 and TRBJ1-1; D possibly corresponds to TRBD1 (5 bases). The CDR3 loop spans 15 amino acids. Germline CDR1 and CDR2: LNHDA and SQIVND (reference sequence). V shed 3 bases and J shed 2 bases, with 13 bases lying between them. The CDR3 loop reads CASSMGDLYNTEAFF. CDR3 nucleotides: TGTGCCAGTAGTATGGGGGACCTCTATAACACTGAAGCTTTCTTT.

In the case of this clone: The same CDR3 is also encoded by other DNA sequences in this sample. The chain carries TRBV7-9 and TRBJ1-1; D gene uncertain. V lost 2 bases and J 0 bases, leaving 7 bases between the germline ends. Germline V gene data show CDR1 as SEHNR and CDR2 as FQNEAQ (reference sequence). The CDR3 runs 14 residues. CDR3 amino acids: CASSLRTLNTEAFF. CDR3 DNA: TGTGCCAGCAGCTTAAGGACGCTGAACACTGAAGCTTTCTTT.

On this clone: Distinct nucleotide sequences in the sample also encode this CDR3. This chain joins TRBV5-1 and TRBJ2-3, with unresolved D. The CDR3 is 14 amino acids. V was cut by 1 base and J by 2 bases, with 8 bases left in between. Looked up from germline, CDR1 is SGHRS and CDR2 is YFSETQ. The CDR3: CASSLNQATDTQYF. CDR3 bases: TGCGCCAGCAGCTTGAATCAGGCCACAGATACGCAGTATTTT. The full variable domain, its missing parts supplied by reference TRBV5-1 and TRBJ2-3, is KAGVTQTPRYLIKTRGQQVTLSCSPISGHRSVSWYQQTPGQGLQFLFEYFSETQRNKGNFPGRFSGRQFSNSRSEMNVSTLELGDSALYLCASSLNQATDTQYFGPGTRLTVL.

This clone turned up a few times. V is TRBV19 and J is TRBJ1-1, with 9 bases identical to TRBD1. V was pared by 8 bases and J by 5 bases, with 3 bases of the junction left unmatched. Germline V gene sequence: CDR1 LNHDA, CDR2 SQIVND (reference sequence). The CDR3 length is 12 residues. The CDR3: CASRDRETEAFF. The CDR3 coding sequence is TGTGCCAGTCGGGACAGGGAAACTGAAGCTTTCTTT.

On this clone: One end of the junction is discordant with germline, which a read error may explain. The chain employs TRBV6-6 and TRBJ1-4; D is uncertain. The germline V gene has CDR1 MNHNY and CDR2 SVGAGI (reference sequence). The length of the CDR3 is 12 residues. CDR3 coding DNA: TGTGCCAGCAGGGTTACTAGTGAAAAACTGTTTTTT. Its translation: CASRVTSEKLFF.

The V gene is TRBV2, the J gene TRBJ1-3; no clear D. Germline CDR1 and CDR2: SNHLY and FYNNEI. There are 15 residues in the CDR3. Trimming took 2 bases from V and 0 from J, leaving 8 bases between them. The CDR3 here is CASSETPSSGNTIYF. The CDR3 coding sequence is TGTGCCAGCAGTGAAACACCGTCCTCTGGAAACACCATATATTTT.

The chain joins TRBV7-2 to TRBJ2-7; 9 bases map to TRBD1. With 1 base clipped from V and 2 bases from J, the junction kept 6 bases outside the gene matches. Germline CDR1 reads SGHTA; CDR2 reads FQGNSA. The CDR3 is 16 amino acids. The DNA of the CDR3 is TGTGCCAGCAGCTTAGGCGGGACAGGGAGTACCTACGAGCAGTACTTC. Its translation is CASSLGGTGSTYEQYF.

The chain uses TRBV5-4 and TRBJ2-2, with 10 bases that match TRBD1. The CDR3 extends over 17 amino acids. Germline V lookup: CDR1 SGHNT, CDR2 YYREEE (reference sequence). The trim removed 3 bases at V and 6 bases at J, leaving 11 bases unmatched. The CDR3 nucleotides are TGTGCCAGCAGCTCCCCCAAACCCGGGACAGGGGCCGGGGAGCTGTTTTTT. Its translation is CASSSPKPGTGAGELFF.

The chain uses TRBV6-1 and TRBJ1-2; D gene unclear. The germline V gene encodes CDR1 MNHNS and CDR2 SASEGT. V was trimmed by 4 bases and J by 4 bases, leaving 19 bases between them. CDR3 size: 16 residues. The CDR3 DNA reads TGTGCCAGCAGTGTAACCCCGGCAGCGAAACTCTATGGCTACACCTTC. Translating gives CASSVTPAAKLYGYTF.

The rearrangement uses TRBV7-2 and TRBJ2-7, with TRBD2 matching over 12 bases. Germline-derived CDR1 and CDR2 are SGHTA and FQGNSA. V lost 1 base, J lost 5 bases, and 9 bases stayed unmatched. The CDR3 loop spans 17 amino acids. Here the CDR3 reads CASSLEATSGRVHEQYF. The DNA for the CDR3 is TGTGCCAGCAGCTTAGAGGCGACTAGCGGGAGAGTCCACGAGCAGTACTTC.

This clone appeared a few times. The CDR3: CASSEEELAVDTQYF. The CDR3 DNA reads TGTGCCAGCAGTGAAGAGGAACTAGCGGTAGATACGCAGTATTTT. The chain carries TRBV2 and TRBJ2-3, with 8 nucleotides matching TRBD2. The J segment lost 5 bases and the V segment lost 1 base, leaving 5 bases of the junction unmatched. Per the germline V gene, CDR1 is SNHLY and CDR2 is FYNNEI. The CDR3 loop spans 15 amino acids.

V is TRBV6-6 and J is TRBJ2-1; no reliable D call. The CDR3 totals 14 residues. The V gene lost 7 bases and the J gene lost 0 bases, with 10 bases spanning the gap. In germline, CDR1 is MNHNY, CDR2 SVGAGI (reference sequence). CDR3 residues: CASMAMSSYNEQFF. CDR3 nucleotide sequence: TGTGCCAGCATGGCGATGAGCTCCTACAATGAGCAGTTCTTC.

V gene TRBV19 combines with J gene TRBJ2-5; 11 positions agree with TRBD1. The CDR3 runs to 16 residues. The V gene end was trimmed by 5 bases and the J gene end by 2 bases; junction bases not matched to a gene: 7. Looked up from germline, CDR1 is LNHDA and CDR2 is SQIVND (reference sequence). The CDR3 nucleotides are TGTGCCAGTAGTGCGCCGCGGGACAGGGGGCAAGAGACCCAGTACTTC. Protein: CASSAPRDRGQETQYF.

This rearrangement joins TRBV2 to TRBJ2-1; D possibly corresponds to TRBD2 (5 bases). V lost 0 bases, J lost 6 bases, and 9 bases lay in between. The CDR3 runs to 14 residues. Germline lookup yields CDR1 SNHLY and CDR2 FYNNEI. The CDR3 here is CASSEAFEGNEQFF. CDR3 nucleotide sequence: TGTGCCAGCAGTGAAGCCTTCGAGGGCAATGAGCAGTTCTTC. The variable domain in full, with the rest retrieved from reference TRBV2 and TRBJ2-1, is EPEVTQTPSHQVTQMGQEVILRCVPISNHLYFYWYRQILGQKVEFLVSFYNNEISEKSEIFDDQFSVERPDGSNFTLKIRSTKLEDSAMYFCASSEAFEGNEQFFGPGTRLTVL.

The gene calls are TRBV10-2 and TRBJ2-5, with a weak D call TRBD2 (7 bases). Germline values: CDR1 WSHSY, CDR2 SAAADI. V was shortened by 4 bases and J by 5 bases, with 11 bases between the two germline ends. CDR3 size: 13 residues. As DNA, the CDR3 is TGCGCCAGCAGTGCGGGGGGCTTGGAGACCCAGTACTTC. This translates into CASSAGGLETQYF.

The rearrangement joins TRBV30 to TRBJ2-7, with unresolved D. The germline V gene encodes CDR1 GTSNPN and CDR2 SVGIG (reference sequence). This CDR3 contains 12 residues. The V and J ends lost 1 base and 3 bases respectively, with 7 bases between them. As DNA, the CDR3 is TGTGCCTGGAGTGAGGATGTCTACGAGCAGTACTTC. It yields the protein CAWSEDVYEQYF.

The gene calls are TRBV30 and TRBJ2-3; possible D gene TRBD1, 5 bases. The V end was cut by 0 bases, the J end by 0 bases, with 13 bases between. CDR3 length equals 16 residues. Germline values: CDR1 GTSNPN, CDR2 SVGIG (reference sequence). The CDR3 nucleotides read TGTGCCTGGAGTGTAGGGGCTTACGGGAGCACAGATACGCAGTATTTT. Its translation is CAWSVGAYGSTDTQYF.